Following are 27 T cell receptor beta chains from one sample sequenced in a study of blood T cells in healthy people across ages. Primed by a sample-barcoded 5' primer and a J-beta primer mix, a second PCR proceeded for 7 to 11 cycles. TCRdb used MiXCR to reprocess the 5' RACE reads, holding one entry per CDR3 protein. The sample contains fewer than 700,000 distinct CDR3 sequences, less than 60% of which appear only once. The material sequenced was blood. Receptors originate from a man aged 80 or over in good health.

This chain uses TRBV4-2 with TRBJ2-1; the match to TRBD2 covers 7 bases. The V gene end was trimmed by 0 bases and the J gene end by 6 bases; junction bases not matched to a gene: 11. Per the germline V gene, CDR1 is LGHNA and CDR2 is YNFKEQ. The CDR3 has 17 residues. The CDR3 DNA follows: TGTGCCAGCAGCCAAGATCGGGAGGCTAGATCCGGCAATGAGCAGTTCTTC. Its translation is CASSQDREARSGNEQFF.

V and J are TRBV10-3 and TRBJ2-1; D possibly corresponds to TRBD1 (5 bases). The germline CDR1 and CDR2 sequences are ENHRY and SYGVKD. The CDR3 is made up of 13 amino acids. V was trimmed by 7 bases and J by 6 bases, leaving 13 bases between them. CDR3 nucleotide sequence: TGTGCCATCATGCGGACACTTTCCAATGAGCAGTTCTTC. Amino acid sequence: CAIMRTLSNEQFF.

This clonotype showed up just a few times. The chain's CDR3 is CASSLGWGRLREQYF. The CDR3 bases are TGTGCCAGCAGCTTAGGCTGGGGCAGGTTGCGGGAGCAGTACTTC. The J gene is TRBJ2-5, the V gene TRBV7-2, with 7 bases identical to TRBD2. Germline CDR1 is SGHTA and CDR2 is FQGNSA. The CDR3 has 15 residues. V trimming: 1 base; J trimming: 11 bases; junction bases outside the gene matches: 13.

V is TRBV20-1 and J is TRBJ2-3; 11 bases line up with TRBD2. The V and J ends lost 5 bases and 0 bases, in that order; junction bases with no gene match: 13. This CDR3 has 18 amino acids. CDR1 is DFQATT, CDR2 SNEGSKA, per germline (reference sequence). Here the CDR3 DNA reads TGCAGTGCTCCTCGAGGGTTAGCGGGAGGGCCTAGCACAGATACGCAGTATTTT. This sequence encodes CSAPRGLAGGPSTDTQYF.

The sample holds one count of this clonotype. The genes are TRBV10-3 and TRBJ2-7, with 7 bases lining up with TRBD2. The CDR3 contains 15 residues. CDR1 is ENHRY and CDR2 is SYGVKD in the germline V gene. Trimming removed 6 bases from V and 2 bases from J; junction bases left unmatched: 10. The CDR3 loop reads CAISQIAGTPYEQYF. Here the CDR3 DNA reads TGTGCCATCAGCCAGATAGCGGGTACCCCCTACGAGCAGTACTTC.

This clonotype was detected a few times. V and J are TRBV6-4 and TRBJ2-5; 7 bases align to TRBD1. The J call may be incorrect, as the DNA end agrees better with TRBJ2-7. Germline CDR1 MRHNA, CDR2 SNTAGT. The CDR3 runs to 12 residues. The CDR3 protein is CASSSPGGEQYF. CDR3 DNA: TGTGCCAGCAGCTCCCCAGGGGGCGAGCAGTACTTC.

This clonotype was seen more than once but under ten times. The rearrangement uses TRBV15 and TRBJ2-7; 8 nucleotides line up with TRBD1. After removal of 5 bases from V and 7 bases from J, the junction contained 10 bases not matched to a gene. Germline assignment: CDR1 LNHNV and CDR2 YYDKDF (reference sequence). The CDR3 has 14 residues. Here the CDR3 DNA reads TGTGCCACCAGCTTCAGACAGGGGCAGGGAGAGCAGTACTTC. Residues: CATSFRQGQGEQYF.

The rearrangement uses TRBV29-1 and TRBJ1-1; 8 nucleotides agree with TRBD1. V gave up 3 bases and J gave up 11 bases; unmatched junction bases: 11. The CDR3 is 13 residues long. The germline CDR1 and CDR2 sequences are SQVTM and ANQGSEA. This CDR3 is CSVDGQGADLAFF. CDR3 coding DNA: TGCAGCGTTGATGGTCAGGGGGCGGATCTGGCTTTCTTT.

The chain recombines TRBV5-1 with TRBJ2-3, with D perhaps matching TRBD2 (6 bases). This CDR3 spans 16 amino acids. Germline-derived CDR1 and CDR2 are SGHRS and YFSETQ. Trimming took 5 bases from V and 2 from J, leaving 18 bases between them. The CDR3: CASRPVRGFPTDTQYF. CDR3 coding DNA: TGCGCCAGCAGACCCGTTCGGGGGTTCCCCACAGATACGCAGTATTTT.

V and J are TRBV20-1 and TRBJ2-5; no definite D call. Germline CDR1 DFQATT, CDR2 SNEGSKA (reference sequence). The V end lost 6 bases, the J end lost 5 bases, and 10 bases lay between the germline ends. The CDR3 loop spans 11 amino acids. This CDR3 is CSAEVRETQYF. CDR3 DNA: TGCAGTGCCGAGGTGCGGGAGACCCAGTACTTC.

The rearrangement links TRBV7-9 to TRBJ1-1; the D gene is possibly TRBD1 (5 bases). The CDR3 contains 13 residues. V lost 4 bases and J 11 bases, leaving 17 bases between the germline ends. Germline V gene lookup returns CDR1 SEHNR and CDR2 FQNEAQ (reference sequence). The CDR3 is CASSWGTPTGAFF. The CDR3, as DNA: TGTGCCAGCAGCTGGGGGACCCCGACCGGTGCTTTCTTT.

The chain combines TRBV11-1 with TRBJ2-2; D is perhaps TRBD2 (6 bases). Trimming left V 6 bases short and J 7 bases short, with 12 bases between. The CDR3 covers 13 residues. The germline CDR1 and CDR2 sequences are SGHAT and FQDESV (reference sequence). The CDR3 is CASSVGGHGELFF. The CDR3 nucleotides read TGTGCCAGCAGTGTCGGGGGTCACGGGGAGCTGTTTTTT.

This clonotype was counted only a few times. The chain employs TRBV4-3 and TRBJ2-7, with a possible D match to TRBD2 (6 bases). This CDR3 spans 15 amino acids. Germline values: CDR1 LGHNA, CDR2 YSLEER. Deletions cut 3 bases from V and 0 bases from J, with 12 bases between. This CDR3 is CASSQLADHSYEQYF. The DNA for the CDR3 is TGCGCCAGCAGCCAGTTAGCGGATCACTCCTACGAGCAGTACTTC.

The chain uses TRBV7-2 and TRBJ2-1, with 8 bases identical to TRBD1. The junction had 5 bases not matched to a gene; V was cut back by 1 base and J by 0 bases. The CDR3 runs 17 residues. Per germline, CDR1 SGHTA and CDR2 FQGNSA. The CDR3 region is CASSLVSGGSSYNEQFF. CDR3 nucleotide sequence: TGTGCCAGCAGCTTAGTATCAGGGGGCAGCTCCTACAATGAGCAGTTCTTC.

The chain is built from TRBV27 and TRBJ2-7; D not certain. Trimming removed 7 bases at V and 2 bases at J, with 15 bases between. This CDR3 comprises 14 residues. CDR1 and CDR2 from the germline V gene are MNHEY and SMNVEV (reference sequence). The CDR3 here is CASTKDQPPYEQYF. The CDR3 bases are TGTGCCAGCACAAAGGACCAACCCCCCTACGAGCAGTACTTC.

The CDR3 spells CASSLSLGGHTYEQYF. In DNA form, the CDR3 reads TGTGCCAGCAGCCTTAGTTTGGGGGGGCATACCTACGAGCAGTACTTC. The V gene is TRBV6-6, the J gene TRBJ2-7, with a tentative D call TRBD2 (7 bases). The CDR3 loop spans 16 amino acids. Trimming cost V 6 bases and J 2 bases, with 20 bases left between them. Germline V gene lookup returns CDR1 MNHNY and CDR2 SVGAGI (reference sequence).

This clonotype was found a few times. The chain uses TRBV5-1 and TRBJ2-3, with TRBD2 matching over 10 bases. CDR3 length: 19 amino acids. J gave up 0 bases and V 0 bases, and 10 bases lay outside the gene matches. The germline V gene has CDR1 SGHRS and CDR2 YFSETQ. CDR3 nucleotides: TGCGCCAGCAGCTTGGTTAGCGGGAGGCGACACTCTAGCACAGATACGCAGTATTTT. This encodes CASSLVSGRRHSSTDTQYF.

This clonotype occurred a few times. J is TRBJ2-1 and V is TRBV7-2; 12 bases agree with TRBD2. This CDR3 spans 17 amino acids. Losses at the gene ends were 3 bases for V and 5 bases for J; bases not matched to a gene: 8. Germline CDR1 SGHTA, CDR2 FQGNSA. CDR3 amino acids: CASSFGTSGYGDNEQFF. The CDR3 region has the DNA TGTGCCAGCAGCTTTGGGACTAGCGGGTACGGTGACAATGAGCAGTTCTTC.

The CDR3, as DNA: TGTGCCAGCAGCTTGACAGCGATTAATGAAAAACTGTTTTTT. It specifies CASSLTAINEKLFF. The chain links TRBV7-9 to TRBJ1-4; D is perhaps TRBD1 (5 bases). Trimming pared 3 bases from V and 4 bases from J, leaving 9 bases between. CDR1 is SEHNR, CDR2 FQNEAQ, per germline (reference sequence). The CDR3 has 14 amino acids. The variable domain in full, completed from reference TRBV7-9 and TRBJ1-4, reads DTGVSQNPRHKITKRGQNVTFRCDPISEHNRLYWYRQTLGQGPEFLTYFQNEAQLEKSRLLSDRFSAERPKGSFSTLEIQRTEQGDSAMYLCASSLTAINEKLFFGSGTQLSVL.

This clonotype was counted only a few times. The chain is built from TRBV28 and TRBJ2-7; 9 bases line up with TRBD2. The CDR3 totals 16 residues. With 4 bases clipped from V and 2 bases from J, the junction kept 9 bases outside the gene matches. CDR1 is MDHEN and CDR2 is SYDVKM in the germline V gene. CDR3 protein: CASSSTASGKTYEQYF. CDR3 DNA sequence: TGTGCCAGCAGTTCGACCGCTAGCGGGAAAACCTACGAGCAGTACTTC. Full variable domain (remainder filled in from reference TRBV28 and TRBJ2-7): DVKVTQSSRYLVKRTGEKVFLECVQDMDHENMFWYRQDPGLGLRLIYFSYDVKMKEKGDIPEGYSVSREKKERFSLILESASTNQTSMYLCASSSTASGKTYEQYFGPGTRLTVT.

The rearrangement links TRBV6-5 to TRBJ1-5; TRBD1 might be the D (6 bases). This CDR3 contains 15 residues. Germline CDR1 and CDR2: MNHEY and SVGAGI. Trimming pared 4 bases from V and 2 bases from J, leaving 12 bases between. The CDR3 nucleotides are TGTGCCAGCAGTTGGGGGGGCTCGGGCAATCAGCCCCAGCATTTT. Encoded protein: CASSWGGSGNQPQHF.

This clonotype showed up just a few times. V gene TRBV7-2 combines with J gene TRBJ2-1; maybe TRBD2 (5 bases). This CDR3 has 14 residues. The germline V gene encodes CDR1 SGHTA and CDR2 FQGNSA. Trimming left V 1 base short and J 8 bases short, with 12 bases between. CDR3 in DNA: TGTGCCAGCAGCTTAGGTCCGCGGGTCCATGAGCAGTTCTTC. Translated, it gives CASSLGPRVHEQFF.

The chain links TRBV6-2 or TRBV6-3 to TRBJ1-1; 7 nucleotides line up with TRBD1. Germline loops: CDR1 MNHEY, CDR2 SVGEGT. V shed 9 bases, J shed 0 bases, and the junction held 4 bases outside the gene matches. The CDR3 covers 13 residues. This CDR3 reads CASEGQLNTEAFF. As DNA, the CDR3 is TGTGCCAGTGAGGGACAGTTGAACACTGAAGCTTTCTTT.

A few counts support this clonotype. CDR3 residues: CASSLIQGGHEQYF. DNA for the CDR3: TGTGCCAGCAGTTTAATCCAGGGCGGCCACGAGCAGTACTTC. This sequence joins TRBV12-3 or TRBV12-4 and TRBJ2-7; maybe TRBD1 (5 bases). There are 14 residues in the CDR3. V lost 2 bases, J lost 5 bases, and 13 bases lay in between.

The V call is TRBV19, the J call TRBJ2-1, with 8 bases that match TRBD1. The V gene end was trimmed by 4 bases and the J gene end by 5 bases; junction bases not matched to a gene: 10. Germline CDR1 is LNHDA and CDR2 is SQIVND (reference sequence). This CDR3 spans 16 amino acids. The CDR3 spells CASSTRQGTDDNEQFF. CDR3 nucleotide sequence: TGTGCCAGTAGTACCCGACAGGGGACGGACGACAATGAGCAGTTCTTC.

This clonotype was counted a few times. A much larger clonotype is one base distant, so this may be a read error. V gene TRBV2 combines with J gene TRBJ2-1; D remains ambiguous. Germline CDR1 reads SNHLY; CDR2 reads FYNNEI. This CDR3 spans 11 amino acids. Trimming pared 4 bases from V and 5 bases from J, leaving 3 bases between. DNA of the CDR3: TGTGCCAGCAGTGGCGACAATGAGCAGTTCTTC. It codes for CASSGDNEQFF.

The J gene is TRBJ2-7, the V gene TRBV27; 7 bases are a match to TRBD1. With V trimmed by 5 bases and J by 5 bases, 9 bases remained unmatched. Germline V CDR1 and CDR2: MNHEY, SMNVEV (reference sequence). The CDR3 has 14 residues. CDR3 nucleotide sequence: TGTGCCAGCAGTATGAGACAGGGTGGCAACGAGCAGTACTTC. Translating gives CASSMRQGGNEQYF.